Listed below are T cell receptor beta chains from one sample, sequenced in a study of shared clonotypes between healthy human individuals. Measured with immunoSEQ multiplex PCR; TCRdb has only the in-frame clones, and not every one. This repertoire shows 740,000 or so clones, about 80% found once; its top ten account for around 1.8%. Sequencing used memory CD4+ T cells sorted from blood. The receptor source for this set is a woman aged 25 to 39 in good health. Each CDR3 is given with its conserved first and last residue.

j_call: TRBJ2-1; v_call: TRBV19; cdr3_aa: CASSIDVRWTGYYNEQFF
j_call: TRBJ2-3; v_call: TRBV18; cdr3_aa: CASSPWDTPIDTQYF
j_call: TRBJ1-2; v_call: TRBV5-1; cdr3_aa: CASSYSWDSYGYTF
j_call: TRBJ2-6; v_call: TRBV11-2; cdr3_aa: CASSFGGSIYYSGANVLTF
j_call: TRBJ2-3; v_call: TRBV5-4; cdr3_aa: CASSSGGNTDTQYF
j_call: TRBJ1-5; v_call: TRBV28; cdr3_aa: CASIGTGAFSQPQHF
j_call: TRBJ2-6; v_call: TRBV11-3; cdr3_aa: CASSEQIISTKSGQRPDF
j_call: TRBJ1-1; v_call: TRBV28; cdr3_aa: CASSSPDRTNTEAFF
j_call: TRBJ2-2; v_call: TRBV6-1; cdr3_aa: CASSVGGSTGELFF
j_call: TRBJ2-2; v_call: TRBV5-6; cdr3_aa: CASSLVGQGSAGELFF
j_call: TRBJ2-7; v_call: TRBV28; cdr3_aa: CASSLRDTHYEQYF
j_call: TRBJ2-3; v_call: TRBV6-5; cdr3_aa: CASSDDRHTDTQYF
j_call: TRBJ1-5; v_call: TRBV6-5; cdr3_aa: CASSFRGGNQPQHF
j_call: TRBJ2-1; v_call: TRBV19; cdr3_aa: CASSFGAFRLAGGQSSYNEQFF
j_call: TRBJ2-7; v_call: TRBV28; cdr3_aa: CASSFLLGLQYF